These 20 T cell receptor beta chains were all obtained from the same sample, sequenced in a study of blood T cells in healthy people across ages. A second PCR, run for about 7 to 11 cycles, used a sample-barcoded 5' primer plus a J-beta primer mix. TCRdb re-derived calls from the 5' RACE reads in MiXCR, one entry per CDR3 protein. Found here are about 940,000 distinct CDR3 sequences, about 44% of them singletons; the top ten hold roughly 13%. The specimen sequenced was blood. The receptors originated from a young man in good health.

Written as DNA, the CDR3 is TGCAGCGCAATCTACCAGAATCAAGAGACCCAGTACTTC. This sequence encodes CSAIYQNQETQYF. The chain links TRBV29-1 to TRBJ2-5, with D hard to call. Germline-derived CDR1 and CDR2 are SQVTM and ANQGSEA. This CDR3 is 13 amino acids long. V was clipped by 7 bases and J by 2 bases, with 14 bases between them.

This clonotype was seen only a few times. CDR3 DNA: TGCAGCGCCCGGTTGGGCAGGGTGGCGGATACGCAGTATTTT. Translating gives CSARLGRVADTQYF. The gene calls are TRBV29-1 and TRBJ2-3; D is perhaps TRBD1 (5 bases). From germline, CDR1 is SQVTM and CDR2 ANQGSEA. The CDR3 is 14 amino acids. V lost 7 bases and J 6 bases, leaving 20 bases between the germline ends.

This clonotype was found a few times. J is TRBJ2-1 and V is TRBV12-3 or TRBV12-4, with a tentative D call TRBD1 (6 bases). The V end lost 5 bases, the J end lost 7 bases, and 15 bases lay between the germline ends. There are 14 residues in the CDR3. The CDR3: CASSLSGQINEQFF. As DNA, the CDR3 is TGTGCCAGCAGTCTATCCGGACAGATTAATGAGCAGTTCTTC.

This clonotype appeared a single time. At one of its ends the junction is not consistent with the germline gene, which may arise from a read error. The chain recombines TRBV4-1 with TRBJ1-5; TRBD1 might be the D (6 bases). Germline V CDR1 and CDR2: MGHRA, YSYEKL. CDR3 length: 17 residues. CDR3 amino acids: CASSPEGGFYSNQPRHF. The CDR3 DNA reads TGCGCCAGCAGCCCCGAGGGGGGCTTCTATAGCAATCAGCCCCGGCATTTT.

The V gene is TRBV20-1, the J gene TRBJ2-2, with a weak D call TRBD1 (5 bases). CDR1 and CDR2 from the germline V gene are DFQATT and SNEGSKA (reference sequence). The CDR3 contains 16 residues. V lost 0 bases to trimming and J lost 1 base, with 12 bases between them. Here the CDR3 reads CSARDRIRVNTGELFF. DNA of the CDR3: TGCAGTGCTAGAGATAGGATCAGGGTGAACACCGGGGAGCTGTTTTTT.

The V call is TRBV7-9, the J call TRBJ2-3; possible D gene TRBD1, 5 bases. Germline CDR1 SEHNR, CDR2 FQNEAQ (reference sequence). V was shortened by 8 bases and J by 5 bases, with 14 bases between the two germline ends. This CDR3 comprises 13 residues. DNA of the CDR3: TGTGCCAGCTTAAGGACGCAGGGAGATACGCAGTATTTT. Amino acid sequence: CASLRTQGDTQYF.

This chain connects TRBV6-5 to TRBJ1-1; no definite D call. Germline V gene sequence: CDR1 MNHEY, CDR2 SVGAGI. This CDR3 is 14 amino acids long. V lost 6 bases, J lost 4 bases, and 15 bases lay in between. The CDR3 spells CASSRGGSVTEAFF. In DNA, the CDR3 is TGTGCCAGCAGCAGAGGAGGGAGCGTCACTGAAGCTTTCTTT.

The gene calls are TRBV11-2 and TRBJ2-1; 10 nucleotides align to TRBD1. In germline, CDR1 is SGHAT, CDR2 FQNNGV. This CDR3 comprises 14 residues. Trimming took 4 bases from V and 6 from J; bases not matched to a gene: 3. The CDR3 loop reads CASSSRDRGNEQFF. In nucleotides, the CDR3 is TGTGCCAGCAGCTCCCGGGACAGGGGCAATGAGCAGTTCTTC.

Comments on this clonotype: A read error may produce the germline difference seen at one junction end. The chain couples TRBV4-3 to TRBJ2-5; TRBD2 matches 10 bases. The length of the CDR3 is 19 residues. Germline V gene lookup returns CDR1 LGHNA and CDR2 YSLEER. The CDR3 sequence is CASSQDLASGGHFQETRYF. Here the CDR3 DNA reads TGCGCCAGCAGCCAAGATTTGGCTAGCGGGGGCCACTTTCAAGAGACCCGGTACTTC.

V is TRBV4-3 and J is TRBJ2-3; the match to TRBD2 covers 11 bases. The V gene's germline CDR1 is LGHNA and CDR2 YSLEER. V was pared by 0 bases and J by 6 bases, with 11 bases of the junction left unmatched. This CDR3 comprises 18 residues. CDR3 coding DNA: TGCGCCAGCAGCCAAGAAGGTAGCGGGGGGGTTCTTGATGATACGCAGTATTTT. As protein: CASSQEGSGGVLDDTQYF.

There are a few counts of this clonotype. In DNA, the CDR3 is TGTGCCAGCAGTTTAGCGTTCGGGCCCGGCACTGAAGCTTTCTTT. This sequence encodes CASSLAFGPGTEAFF. This sequence joins TRBV12-3 or TRBV12-4 and TRBJ1-1; no firm D call. V lost 0 bases, J lost 4 bases, and 12 bases lay in between. CDR3 size: 15 residues.

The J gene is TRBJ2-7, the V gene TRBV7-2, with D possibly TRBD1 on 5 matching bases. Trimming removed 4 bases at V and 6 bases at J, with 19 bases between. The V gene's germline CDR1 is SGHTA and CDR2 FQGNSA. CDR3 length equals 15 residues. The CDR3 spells CASSSSPSKGSEQYF. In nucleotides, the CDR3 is TGTGCCAGCAGCTCCTCCCCCTCAAAGGGGTCCGAGCAGTACTTC.

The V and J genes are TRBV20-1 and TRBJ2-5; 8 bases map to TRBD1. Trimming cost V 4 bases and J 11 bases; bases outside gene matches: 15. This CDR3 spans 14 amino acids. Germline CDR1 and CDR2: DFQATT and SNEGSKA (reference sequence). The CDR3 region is CSAITRDRSYGQYF. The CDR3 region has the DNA TGCAGTGCTATTACCCGGGACAGGAGCTACGGGCAGTACTTC.

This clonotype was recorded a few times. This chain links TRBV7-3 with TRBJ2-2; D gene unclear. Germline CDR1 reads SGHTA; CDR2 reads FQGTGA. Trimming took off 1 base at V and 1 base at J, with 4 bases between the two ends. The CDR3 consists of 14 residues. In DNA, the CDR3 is TGTGCCAGCAGCTTAATGGGGAACACCGGGGAGCTGTTTTTT. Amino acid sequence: CASSLMGNTGELFF.

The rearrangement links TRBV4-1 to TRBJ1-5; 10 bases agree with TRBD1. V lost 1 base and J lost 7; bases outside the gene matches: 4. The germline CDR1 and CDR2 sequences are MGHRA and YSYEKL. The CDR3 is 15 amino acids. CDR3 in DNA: TGCGCCAGCAGCCAAGGGACAGGGGGTGGACAGCCCCAGCATTTT. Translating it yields CASSQGTGGGQPQHF.

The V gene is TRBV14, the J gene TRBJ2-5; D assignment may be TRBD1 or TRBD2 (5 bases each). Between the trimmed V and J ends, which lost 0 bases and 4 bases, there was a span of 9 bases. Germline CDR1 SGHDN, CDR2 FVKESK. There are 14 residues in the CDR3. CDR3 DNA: TGTGCCAGCAGCCAAGAAACTGGGGGAGAGACCCAGTACTTC. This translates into CASSQETGGETQYF.

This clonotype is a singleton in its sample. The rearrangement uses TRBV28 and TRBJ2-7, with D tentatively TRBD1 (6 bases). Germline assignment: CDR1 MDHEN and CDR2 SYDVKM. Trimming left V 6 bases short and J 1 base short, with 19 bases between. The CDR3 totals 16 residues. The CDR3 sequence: CASRSNSRGLSYEQYF. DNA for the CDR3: TGTGCCAGCAGGTCTAATAGCAGGGGTTTATCCTACGAGCAGTACTTC.

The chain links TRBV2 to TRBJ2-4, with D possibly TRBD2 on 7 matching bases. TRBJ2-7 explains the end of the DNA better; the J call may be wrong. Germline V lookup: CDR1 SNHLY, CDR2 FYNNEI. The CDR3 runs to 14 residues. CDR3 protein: CASSEGGGLYEQYF. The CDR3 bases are TGTGCCAGCAGTGAAGGGGGGGGCCTTTACGAGCAGTACTTC.

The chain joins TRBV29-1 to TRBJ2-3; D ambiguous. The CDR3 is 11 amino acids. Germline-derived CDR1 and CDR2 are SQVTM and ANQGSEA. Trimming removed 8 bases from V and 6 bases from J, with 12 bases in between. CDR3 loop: CSPSLADTQYF. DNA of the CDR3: TGCAGCCCCAGTCTGGCGGATACGCAGTATTTT.

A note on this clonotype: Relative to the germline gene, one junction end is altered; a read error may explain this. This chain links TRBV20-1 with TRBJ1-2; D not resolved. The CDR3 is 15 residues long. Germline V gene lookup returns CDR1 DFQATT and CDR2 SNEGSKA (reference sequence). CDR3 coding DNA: TGCAGTGCCCTCGCGGGTAGCGGGAATAACTATGGTTACACCTTC. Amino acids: CSALAGSGNNYGYTF.